Described below is a single TCR beta chain sequence and its context. Its antigen remains unknown. The data are from a study of beta chain features in type 1 diabetes. At the level of the study: Regarding age, gender and cell yields, patients proved similar to healthy donors. Points from the study as a whole: The naive, central memory and Treg TCRB repertoires showed an apparent similarity that was greater among patients than among healthy donors.

The CDR3 has 15 residues. V lost 2 bases and J 5 bases, leaving 14 bases between the germline ends. Per germline, CDR1 SGHRS and CDR2 YFSETQ. Investigators reverse transcribed all isolated RNA, so they sequenced expressed TCRB transcripts. Profiling relied on immunoSEQ multiplex PCR, and the TCRdb table lists in-frame clones only, not all of them. This sample carries around 300,000 clones, about 8% of them seen once, and the ten largest clones take approximately 1%. Sequenced sample: central memory CD4+ T cells from blood. V usage is TRBV5-1 and J usage is TRBJ2-1, with D hard to call. This receptor was taken from a woman between 18 and 29 years old in good health. CDR3 in DNA: TGCGCCAGCAGCTTTCAGTCCCCAGCTCACAATGAGCAGTTCTTC. This codes for CASSFQSPAHNEQFF.